This TCR beta chain was retrieved from a study of blood T cell repertoires in COVID-19. In the study overall: PBMCs, B-cell-depleted T cells, or T cells provided the cDNA or gDNA that made up the material.

In the original processing: Estimation of nucleated cell counts relied on the amplification of reference gene primers. Profiling relied on immunoSEQ multiplex PCR, and the TCRdb table lists in-frame clones only, not all of them. Clonal size and the V and J genes are those of that table, whereas D and trimming came from the DNA. The sample has fewer than 300,000 clones, around 90% seen once. Clinical history as reported by participants underpinned cohort assignment. The CDR3 length is 12 residues. The germline gives CDR1 MNHEY, CDR2 SVGAGI. V dropped 10 bases and J dropped 4 bases, with 13 bases sitting between them.

Specimen: PBMCs or T cells enriched from blood (not recorded which). The sequence was collected from a woman aged 25 to 45 who had recovered from COVID-19. The V call is TRBV6-5, the J call TRBJ1-1; a possible D gene is TRBD1 (5 bases). As DNA, the CDR3 is TGTGCCACATCAGCGGGGGTCACTGAAGCTTTCTTT. Protein: CATSAGVTEAFF.